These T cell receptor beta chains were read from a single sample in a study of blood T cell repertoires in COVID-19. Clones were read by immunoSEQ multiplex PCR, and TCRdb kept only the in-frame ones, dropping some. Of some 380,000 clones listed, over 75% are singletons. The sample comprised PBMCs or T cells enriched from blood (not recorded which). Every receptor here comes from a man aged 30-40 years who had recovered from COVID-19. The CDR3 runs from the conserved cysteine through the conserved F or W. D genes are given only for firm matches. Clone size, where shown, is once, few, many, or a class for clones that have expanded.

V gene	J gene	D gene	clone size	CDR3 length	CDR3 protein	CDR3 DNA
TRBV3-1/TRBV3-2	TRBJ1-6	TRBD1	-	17	CASSQVGTGFWNSPLHF	TGTGCCAGCAGCCAAGTAGGGACAGGGTTTTGGAATTCACCCCTCCACTTT
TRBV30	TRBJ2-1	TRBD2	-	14	CACPSGGRYNEQFF	TGTGCCTGCCCCAGCGGGGGAAGGTACAATGAGCAGTTCTTC
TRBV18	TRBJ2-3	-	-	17	CASSPPLSGYYTDTQYF	TGTGCCAGCTCACCACCTCTTAGCGGATACTACACAGATACGCAGTATTTT
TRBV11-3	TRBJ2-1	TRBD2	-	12	CASSLVGREQFF	TGTGCCAGCAGCTTAGTCGGGAGGGAGCAGTTCTTC
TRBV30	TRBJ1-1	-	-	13	CAGNEQVNTEAFF	TGTGCCGGCAATGAACAGGTTAACACTGAAGCTTTCTTT
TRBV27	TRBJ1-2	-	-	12	CASSLRGRGYTF	TGTGCCAGCAGTTTAAGGGGTCGTGGCTACACCTTC
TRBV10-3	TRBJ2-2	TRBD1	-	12	CATKTGSGELFF	TGTGCCACGAAGACAGGGAGCGGGGAGCTGTTTTTT
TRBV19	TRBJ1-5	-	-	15	CASKVSVNSNQPQHF	TGTGCCAGTAAAGTCTCGGTTAATAGCAATCAGCCCCAGCATTTT
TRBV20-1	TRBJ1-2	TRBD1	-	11	CSASWGQEVTF	TGCAGTGCTAGTTGGGGACAGGAAGTCACCTTC
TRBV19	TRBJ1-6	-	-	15	CASTSQGEQYRALHF	TGTGCCAGTACCTCCCAGGGAGAACAGTACAGGGCCCTCCACTTT
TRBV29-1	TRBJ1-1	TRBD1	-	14	CSVVKGQLNTEAFF	TGCAGCGTTGTAAAGGGACAGTTGAACACTGAAGCTTTCTTT
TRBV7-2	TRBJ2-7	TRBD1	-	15	CASSFVEGTAYEQYF	TGTGCCAGCAGCTTTGTAGAGGGGACAGCCTACGAGCAGTACTTC
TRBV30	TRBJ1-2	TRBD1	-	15	CACPGGTGRYYGYTF	TGTGCCTGCCCGGGGGGGACAGGGAGGTACTATGGCTACACCTTC
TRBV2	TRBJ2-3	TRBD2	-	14	CAIGTSGSTDTQYF	TGTGCCATTGGGACTAGCGGGTCCACAGATACGCAGTATTTT
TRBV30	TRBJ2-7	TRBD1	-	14	CAWCQGGQGYEQYF	TGTGCCTGGTGCCAGGGGGGACAGGGGTACGAGCAGTACTTC
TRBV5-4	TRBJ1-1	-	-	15	CASSDRTGLNTEAFF	TGTGCCAGCAGCGATCGCACAGGGCTGAACACTGAAGCTTTCTTT
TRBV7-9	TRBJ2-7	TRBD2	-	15	CASSPTSGSAYEQYF	TGTGCCAGCAGCCCAACTAGCGGGTCGGCCTACGAGCAGTACTTC
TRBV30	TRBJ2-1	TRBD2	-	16	CAWSRTSGGSSAEQFF	TGTGCCTGGAGTAGGACTAGCGGGGGCTCTAGTGCAGAGCAGTTCTTC
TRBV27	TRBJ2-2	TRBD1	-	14	CASSSGGLAGELFF	TGTGCCAGCAGTTCAGGGGGCTTGGCCGGGGAGCTGTTTTTT
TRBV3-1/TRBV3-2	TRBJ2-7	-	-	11	CASSQAYEQYF	TGTGCCAGCAGCCAAGCTTACGAGCAGTACTTC
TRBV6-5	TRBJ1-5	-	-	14	CASSYRPSSGPQHF	TGTGCCAGCAGTTACCGACCCAGTAGCGGGCCCCAGCATTTT
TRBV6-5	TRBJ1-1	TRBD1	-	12	CASSYGTGEAFF	TGTGCCAGCAGCTATGGGACAGGGGAAGCTTTCTTT
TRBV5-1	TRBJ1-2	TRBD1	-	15	CASSPWTGSNYGYTF	TGCGCCAGCAGCCCCTGGACAGGCTCTAACTATGGCTACACCTTC
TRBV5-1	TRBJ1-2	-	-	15	CASSLESGEGYGYTF	TGCGCCAGCAGCTTGGAATCGGGGGAGGGGTATGGCTACACCTTC
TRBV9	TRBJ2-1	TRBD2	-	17	CASSVVGPGGIPNEQFF	TGTGCCAGCAGCGTAGTAGGTCCGGGGGGGATCCCCAATGAGCAGTTCTTC
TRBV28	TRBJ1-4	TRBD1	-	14	CASRPRTGGEKLFF	TGTGCCAGCAGACCGAGGACAGGGGGTGAAAAACTGTTTTTT
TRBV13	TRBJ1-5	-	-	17	CASSQWYRDTTHQPQHF	TGTGCCAGCAGTCAGTGGTATCGGGATACAACCCATCAGCCCCAGCATTTT
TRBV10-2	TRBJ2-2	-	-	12	CASSEPSGELFF	TGCGCCAGCAGTGAACCTAGCGGGGAGCTGTTTTTT
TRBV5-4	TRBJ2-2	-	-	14	CASSFDIGPGELFF	TGTGCCAGCAGCTTCGACATCGGCCCCGGGGAGCTGTTTTTT
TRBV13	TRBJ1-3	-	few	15	CASSLTGSSGNTIYF	TGTGCCAGCAGCTTAACAGGGTCTTCTGGAAACACCATATATTTT
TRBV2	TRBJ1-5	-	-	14	CASSDLQGSQPQHF	TGTGCCAGCAGCGACCTACAGGGAAGTCAGCCCCAGCATTTT
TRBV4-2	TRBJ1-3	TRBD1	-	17	CASSQLTGTESRNTIYF	TGTGCCAGCAGCCAGCTAACCGGGACAGAGTCTAGGAACACCATATATTTT
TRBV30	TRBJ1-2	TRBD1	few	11	CAYGQVYGYTF	TGTGCCTACGGACAGGTATATGGCTACACCTTC
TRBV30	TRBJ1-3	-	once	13	CAWGYVGGNTIYF	TGTGCCTGGGGTTATGTCGGTGGAAACACCATATATTTT
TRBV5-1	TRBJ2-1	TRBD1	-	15	CASSIGDRGFDEQFF	TGCGCCAGCAGTATAGGGGACAGGGGGTTCGACGAGCAGTTCTTC
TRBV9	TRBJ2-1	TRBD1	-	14	CASSVGTGSYEQFF	TGTGCCAGCAGCGTAGGGACAGGGTCCTATGAGCAGTTCTTC
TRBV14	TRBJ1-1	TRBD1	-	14	CASSHHDRGPEAFF	TGTGCCAGCAGCCATCACGACAGGGGCCCTGAAGCTTTCTTT
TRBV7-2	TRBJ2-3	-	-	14	CASSLTISTDTQYF	TGTGCCAGCAGCTTGACTATTTCCACAGATACGCAGTATTTT
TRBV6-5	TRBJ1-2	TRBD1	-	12	CASSYGQGGYTF	TGTGCCAGCAGTTACGGACAGGGAGGCTACACCTTC
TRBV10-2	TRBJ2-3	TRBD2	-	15	CASRSSGGDTDTQYF	TGCGCCAGCAGGTCCAGCGGGGGCGATACAGATACGCAGTATTTT
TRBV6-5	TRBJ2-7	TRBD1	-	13	CASIRTGNYEQYF	TGTGCCAGCATTAGGACAGGGAACTACGAGCAGTACTTC
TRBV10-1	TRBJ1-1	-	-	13	CASSWGGNTEAFF	TGCGCCAGCAGTTGGGGGGGGAACACTGAAGCTTTCTTT
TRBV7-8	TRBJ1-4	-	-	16	CASSYGGLLTNEKLFF	TGTGCCAGCAGCTACGGCGGGCTTCTTACTAATGAAAAACTGTTTTTT
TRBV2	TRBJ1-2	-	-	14	CASGGGTGDYGYTF	TGTGCCAGCGGGGGAGGGACTGGAGACTATGGCTACACCTTC
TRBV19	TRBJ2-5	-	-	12	CASSQGQETQYF	TGTGCCAGTAGTCAGGGTCAAGAGACCCAGTACTTC
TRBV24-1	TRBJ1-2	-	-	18	CATSDLPRDITPDYGYTF	TGTGCCACCAGTGATTTGCCGAGGGACATTACCCCTGACTATGGCTACACCTTC
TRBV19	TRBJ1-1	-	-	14	CASTEGVMNTEAFF	TGTGCCAGTACCGAGGGAGTCATGAACACTGAAGCTTTCTTT
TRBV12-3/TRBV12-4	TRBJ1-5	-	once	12	CASNLQGQPQHF	TGTGCCAGCAACCTACAGGGCCAGCCCCAGCATTTT